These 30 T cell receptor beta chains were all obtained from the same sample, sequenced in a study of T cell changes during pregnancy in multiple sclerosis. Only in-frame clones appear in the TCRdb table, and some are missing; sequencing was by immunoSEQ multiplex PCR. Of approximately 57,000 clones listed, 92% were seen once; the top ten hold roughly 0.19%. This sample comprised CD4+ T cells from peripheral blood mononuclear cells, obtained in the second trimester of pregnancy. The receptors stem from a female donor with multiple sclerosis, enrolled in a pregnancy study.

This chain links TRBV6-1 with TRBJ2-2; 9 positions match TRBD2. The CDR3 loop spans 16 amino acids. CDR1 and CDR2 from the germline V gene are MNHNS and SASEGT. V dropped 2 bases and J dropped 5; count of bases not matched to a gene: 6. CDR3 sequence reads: CASSEIAGAITGELFF. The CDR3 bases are TGTGCCAGCAGTGAAATAGCGGGGGCGATTACCGGGGAGCTGTTTTTT.

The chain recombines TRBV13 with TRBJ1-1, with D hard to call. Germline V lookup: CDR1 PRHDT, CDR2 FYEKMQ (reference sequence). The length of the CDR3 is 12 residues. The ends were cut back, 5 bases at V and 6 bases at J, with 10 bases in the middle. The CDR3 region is CASSPRGSEAFF. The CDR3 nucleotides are TGTGCCAGCAGCCCACGGGGATCTGAAGCTTTCTTT.

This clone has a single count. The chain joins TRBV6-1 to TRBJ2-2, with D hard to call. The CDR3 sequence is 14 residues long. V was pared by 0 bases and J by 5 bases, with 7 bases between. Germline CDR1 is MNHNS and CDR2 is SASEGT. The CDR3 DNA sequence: TGTGCCAGCAGTGAAGCGTCACGGACCGGGGAGCTGTTTTTT. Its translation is CASSEASRTGELFF.

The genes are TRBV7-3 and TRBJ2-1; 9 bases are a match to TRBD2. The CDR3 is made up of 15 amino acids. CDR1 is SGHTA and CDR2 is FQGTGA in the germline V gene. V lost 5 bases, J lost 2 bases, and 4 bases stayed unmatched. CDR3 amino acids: CASSMTSGTYNEQFF. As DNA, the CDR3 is TGTGCCAGCAGCATGACTAGCGGAACCTACAATGAGCAGTTCTTC.

The CDR3 DNA reads TGTGCCAGCAGTTGGACAGCAGTCTATGGCTACACCTTC. It translates to CASSWTAVYGYTF. The chain employs TRBV28 and TRBJ1-2; possible D gene TRBD1, 6 bases. Germline V lookup: CDR1 MDHEN, CDR2 SYDVKM. The V end lost 4 bases, the J end lost 4 bases, and 10 bases lay between the germline ends. CDR3 length: 13 amino acids.

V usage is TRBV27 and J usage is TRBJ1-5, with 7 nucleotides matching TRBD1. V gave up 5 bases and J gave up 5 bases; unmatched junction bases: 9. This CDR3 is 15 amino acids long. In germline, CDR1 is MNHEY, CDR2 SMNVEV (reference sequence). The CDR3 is CASSPTRDSHQPQHF. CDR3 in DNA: TGTGCCAGCAGTCCAACCCGGGACAGTCATCAGCCCCAGCATTTT.

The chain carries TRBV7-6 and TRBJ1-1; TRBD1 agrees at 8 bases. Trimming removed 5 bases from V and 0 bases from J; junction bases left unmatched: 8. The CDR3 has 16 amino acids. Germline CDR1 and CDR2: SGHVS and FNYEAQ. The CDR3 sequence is CASSPRTGGMNTEAFF. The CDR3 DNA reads TGTGCCAGCAGCCCAAGAACAGGGGGAATGAACACTGAAGCTTTCTTT.

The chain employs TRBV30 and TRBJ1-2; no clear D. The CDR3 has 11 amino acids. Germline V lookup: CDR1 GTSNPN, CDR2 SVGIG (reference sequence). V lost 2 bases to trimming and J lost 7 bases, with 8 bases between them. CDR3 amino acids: CAWSQVGGYTF. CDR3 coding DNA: TGTGCCTGGAGTCAGGTTGGTGGCTACACCTTC.

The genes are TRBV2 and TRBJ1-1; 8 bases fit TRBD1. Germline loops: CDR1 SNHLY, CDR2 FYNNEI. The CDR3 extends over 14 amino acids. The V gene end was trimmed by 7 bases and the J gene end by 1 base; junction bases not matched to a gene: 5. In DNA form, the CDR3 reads TGTGCCAGCACCTACGACAGGGGGAACACTGAAGCTTTCTTT. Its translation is CASTYDRGNTEAFF.

The CDR3 sequence is CASSQDRVGQETQYF. The CDR3 DNA is TGTGCCAGCAGCCAAGACAGGGTCGGGCAAGAGACCCAGTACTTC. The V and J genes are TRBV7-7 and TRBJ2-5; TRBD1 matches 7 bases. The J segment lost 2 bases and the V segment lost 5 bases, leaving 8 bases of the junction unmatched. The CDR3 length is 15 residues. Per germline, CDR1 SSHAT and CDR2 FNYEAQ (reference sequence).

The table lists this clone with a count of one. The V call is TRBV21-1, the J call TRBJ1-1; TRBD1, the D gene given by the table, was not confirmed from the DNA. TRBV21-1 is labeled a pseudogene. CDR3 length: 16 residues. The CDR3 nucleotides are TGTGCCAGCCGATTTAATTACAGGGAAAAACCCAGTGAAGCTTTCTTT. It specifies CASRFNYREKPSEAFF.

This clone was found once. CDR3 in amino acids: CSVEEPGEQFF. The CDR3 DNA is TGCAGCGTTGAGGAGCCGGGAGAGCAGTTCTTC. The chain links TRBV29-1 to TRBJ2-1; possibly TRBD2 for D (5 bases). V gave up 3 bases and J gave up 10 bases, with 10 bases separating them. Per the germline V gene, CDR1 is SQVTM and CDR2 is ANQGSEA. The CDR3 is made up of 11 amino acids.

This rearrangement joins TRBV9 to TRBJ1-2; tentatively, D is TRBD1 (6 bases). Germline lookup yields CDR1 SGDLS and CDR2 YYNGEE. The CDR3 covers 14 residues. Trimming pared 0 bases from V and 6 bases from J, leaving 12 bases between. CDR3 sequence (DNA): TGTGCCAGCAGCGTAGCAGGTGAGGGGGATGGCTACACCTTC. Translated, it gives CASSVAGEGDGYTF.

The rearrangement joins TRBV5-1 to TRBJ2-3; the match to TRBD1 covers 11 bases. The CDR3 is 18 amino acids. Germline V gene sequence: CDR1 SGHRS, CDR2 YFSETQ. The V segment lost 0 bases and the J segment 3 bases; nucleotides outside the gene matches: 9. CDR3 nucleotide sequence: TGCGCCAGCAGCTTGGCCGGGACAGGGGGAAGTGGGACAGATACGCAGTATTTT. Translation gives CASSLAGTGGSGTDTQYF. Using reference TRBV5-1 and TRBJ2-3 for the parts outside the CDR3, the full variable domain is KAGVTQTPRYLIKTRGQQVTLSCSPISGHRSVSWYQQTPGQGLQFLFEYFSETQRNKGNFPGRFSGRQFSNSRSEMNVSTLELGDSALYLCASSLAGTGGSGTDTQYFGPGTRLTVL.

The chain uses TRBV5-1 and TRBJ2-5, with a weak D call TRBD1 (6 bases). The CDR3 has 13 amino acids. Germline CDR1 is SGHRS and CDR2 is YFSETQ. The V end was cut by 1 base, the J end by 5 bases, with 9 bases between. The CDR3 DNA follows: TGCGCCAGCAGCTTGTCAGGGGTGGAGACCCAGTACTTC. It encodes CASSLSGVETQYF.

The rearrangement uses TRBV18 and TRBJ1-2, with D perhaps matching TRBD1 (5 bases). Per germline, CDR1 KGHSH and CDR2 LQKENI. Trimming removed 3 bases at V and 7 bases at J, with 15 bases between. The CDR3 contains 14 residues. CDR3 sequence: CASSPTGGRSGYTF. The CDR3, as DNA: TGTGCCAGCTCACCCACGGGGGGAAGAAGTGGCTACACCTTC.

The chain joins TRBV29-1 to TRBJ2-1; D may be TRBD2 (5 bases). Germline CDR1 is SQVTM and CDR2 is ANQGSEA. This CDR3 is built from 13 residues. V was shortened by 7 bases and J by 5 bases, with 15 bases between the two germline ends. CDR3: CSARGQPNNEQFF. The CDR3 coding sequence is TGCAGCGCCAGAGGGCAGCCAAACAATGAGCAGTTCTTC.

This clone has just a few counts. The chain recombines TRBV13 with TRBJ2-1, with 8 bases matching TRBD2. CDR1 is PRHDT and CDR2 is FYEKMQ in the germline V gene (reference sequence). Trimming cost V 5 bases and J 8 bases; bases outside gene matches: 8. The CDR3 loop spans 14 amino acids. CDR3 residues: CASSQGLGGDEQFF. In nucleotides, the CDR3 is TGTGCCAGCAGCCAGGGACTAGGCGGGGATGAGCAGTTCTTC.

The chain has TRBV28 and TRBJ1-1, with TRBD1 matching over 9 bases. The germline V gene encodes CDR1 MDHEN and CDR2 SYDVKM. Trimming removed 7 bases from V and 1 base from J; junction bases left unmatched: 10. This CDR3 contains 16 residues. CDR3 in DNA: TGTGCCAGCAAAGTCCCGGGACAGGGACAGAACACTGAAGCTTTCTTT. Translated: CASKVPGQGQNTEAFF.

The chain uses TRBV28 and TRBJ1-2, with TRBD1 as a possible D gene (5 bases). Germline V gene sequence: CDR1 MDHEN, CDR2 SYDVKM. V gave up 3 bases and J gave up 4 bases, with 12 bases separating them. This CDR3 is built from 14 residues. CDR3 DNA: TGTGCCAGCAGTTTTACGGGGGACGGCTATGGCTACACCTTC. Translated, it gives CASSFTGDGYGYTF.

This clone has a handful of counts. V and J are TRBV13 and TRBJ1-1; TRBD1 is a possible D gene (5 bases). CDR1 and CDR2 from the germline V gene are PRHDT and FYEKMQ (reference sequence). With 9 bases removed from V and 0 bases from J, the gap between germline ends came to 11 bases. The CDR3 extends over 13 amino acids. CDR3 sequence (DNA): TGTGCCAGTGGGGCCAGCATGAACACTGAAGCTTTCTTT. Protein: CASGASMNTEAFF.

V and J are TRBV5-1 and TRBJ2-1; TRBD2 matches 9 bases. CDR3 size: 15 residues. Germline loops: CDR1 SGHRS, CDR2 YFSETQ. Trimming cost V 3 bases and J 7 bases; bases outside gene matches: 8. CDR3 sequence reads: CASSSPGLAGNEQFF. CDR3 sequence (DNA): TGCGCCAGCAGCTCTCCGGGACTAGCAGGGAATGAGCAGTTCTTC.

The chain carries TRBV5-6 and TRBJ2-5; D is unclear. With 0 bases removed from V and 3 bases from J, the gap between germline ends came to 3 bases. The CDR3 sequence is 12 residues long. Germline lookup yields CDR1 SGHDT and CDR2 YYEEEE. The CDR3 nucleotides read TGTGCCAGCAGCTTGGTAGAAGAGACCCAGTACTTC. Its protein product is CASSLVEETQYF.

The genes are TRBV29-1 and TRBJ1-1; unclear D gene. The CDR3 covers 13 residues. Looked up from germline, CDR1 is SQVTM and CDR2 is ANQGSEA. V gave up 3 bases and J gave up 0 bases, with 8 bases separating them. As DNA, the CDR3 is TGCAGCGTTGAGAGGGCCGTGAACACTGAAGCTTTCTTT. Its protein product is CSVERAVNTEAFF.

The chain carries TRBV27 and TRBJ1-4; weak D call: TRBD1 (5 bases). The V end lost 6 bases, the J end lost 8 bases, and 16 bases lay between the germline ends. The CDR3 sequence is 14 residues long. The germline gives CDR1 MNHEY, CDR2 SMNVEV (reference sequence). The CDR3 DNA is TGTGCCAGCAGCCCGGACATCCAGTACGAAAAACTGTTTTTT. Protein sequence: CASSPDIQYEKLFF.

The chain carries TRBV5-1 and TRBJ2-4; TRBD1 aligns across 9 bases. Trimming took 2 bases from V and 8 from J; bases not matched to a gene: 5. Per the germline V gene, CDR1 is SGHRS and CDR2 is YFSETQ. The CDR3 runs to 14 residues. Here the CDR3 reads CASSFDRGIDIQYF. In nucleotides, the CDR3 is TGCGCCAGCAGCTTCGACAGGGGGATAGACATTCAGTACTTC.

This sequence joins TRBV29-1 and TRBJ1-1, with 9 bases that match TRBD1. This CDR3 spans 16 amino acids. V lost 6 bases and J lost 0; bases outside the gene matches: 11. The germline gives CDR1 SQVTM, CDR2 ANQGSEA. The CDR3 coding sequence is TGCAGCGTCGAGGGACAGGGCGGAAACATGAACACTGAAGCTTTCTTT. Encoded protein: CSVEGQGGNMNTEAFF.

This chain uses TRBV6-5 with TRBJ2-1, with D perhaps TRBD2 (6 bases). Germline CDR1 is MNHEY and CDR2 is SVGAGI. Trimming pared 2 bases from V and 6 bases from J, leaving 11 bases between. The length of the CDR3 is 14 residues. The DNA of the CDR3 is TGTGCCAGCAGTTACCACGGGAGACCCAATGAGCAGTTCTTC. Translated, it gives CASSYHGRPNEQFF.

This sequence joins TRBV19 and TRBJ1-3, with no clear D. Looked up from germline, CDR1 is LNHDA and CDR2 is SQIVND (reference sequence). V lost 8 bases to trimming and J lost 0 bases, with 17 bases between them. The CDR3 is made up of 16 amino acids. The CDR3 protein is CASLRAPRASGNTIYF. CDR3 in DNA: TGTGCCAGTCTACGAGCCCCTAGAGCCTCTGGAAACACCATATATTTT.

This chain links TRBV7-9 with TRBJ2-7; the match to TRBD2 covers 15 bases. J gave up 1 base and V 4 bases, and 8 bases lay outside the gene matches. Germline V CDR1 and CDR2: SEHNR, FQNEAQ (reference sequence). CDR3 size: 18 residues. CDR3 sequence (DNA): TGTGCCAGCAGCTCTAAGGGACTAGCGGGGGGTAAATCCTACGAGCAGTACTTC. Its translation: CASSSKGLAGGKSYEQYF. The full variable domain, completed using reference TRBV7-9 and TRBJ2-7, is DTGVSQNPRHKITKRGQNVTFRCDPISEHNRLYWYRQTLGQGPEFLTYFQNEAQLEKSRLLSDRFSAERPKGSFSTLEIQRTEQGDSAMYLCASSSKGLAGGKSYEQYFGPGTRLTVT.